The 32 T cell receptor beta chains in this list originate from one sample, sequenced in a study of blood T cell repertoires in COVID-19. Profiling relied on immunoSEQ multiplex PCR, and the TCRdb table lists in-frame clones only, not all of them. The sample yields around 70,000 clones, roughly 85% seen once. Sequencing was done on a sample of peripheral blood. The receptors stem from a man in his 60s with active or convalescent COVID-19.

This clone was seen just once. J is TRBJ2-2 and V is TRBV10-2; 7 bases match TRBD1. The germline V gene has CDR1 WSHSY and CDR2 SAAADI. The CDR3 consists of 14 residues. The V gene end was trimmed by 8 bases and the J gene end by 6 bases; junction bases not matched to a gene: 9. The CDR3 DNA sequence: TGCGCCAGCCGGAAGGGGGCTTTGCCCGGGGAGCTGTTTTTT. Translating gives CASRKGALPGELFF.

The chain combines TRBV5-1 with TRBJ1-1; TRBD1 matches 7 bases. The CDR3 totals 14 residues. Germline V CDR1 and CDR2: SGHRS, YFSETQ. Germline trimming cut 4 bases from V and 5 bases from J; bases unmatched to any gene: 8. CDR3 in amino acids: CASSRTGQPTEAFF. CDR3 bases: TGCGCCAGCAGCAGAACGGGACAGCCAACTGAAGCTTTCTTT.

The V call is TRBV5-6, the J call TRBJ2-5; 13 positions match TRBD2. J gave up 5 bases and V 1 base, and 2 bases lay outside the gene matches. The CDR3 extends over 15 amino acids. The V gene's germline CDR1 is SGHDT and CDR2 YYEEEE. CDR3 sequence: CASSLTSGGAETQYF. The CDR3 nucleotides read TGTGCCAGCAGCTTGACTAGCGGGGGGGCGGAGACCCAGTACTTC.

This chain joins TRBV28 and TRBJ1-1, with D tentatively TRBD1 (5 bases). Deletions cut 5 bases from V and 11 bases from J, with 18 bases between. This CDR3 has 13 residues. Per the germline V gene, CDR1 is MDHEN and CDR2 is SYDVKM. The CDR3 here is CASSPLGHHGAFF. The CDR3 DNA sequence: TGTGCCAGCAGTCCCTTGGGGCACCACGGGGCTTTCTTT. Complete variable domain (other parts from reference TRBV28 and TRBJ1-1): DVKVTQSSRYLVKRTGEKVFLECVQDMDHENMFWYRQDPGLGLRLIYFSYDVKMKEKGDIPEGYSVSREKKERFSLILESASTNQTSMYLCASSPLGHHGAFFGQGTRLTVV.

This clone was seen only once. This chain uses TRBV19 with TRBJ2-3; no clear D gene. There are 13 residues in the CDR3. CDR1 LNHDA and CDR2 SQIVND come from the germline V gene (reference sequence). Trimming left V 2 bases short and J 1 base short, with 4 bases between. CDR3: CASSIPGTDTQYF. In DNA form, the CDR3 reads TGTGCCAGTAGTATACCTGGCACAGATACGCAGTATTTT. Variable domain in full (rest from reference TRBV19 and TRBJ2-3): DGGITQSPKYLFRKEGQNVTLSCEQNLNHDAMYWYRQDPGQGLRLIYYSQIVNDFQKGDIAEGYSVSREKKESFPLTVTSAQKNPTAFYLCASSIPGTDTQYFGPGTRLTVL.

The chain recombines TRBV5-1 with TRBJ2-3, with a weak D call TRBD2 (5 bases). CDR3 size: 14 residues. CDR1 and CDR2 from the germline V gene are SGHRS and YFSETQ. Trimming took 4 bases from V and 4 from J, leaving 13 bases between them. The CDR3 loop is CASSVGELSDTQYF. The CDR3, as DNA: TGCGCCAGCAGCGTGGGAGAACTCTCAGATACGCAGTATTTT.

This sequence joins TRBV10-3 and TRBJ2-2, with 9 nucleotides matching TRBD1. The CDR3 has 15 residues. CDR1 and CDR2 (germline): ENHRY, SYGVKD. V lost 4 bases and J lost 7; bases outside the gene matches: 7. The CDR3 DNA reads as TGTGCCATCAGTGGGGACAGGGTGGCCCTCGGGGAGCTGTTTTTT. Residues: CAISGDRVALGELFF.

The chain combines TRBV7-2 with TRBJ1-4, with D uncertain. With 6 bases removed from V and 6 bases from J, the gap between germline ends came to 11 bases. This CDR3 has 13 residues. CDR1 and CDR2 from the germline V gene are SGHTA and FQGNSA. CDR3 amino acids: CASRRYVDEKLFF. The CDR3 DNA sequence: TGTGCCAGCAGGCGATATGTAGATGAAAAACTGTTTTTT.

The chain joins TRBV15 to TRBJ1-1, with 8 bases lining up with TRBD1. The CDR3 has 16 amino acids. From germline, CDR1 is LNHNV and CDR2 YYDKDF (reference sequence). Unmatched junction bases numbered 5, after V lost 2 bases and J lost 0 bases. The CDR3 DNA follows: TGTGCCACCAGCAGATCCACAGGGGGGATGAACACTGAAGCTTTCTTT. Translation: CATSRSTGGMNTEAFF.

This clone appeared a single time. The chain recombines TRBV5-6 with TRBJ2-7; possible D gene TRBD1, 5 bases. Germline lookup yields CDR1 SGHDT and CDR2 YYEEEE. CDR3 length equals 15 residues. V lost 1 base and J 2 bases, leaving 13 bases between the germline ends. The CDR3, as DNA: TGTGCCAGCAGCTTGTTTTCGGTAGGGGCCTACGAGCAGTACTTC. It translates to CASSLFSVGAYEQYF.

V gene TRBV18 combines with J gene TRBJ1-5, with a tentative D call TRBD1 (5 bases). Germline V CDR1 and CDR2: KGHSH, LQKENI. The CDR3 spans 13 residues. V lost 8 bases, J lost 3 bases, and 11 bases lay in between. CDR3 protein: CASTWDFNQPQHF. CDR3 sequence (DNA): TGTGCCAGCACCTGGGACTTCAATCAGCCCCAGCATTTT.

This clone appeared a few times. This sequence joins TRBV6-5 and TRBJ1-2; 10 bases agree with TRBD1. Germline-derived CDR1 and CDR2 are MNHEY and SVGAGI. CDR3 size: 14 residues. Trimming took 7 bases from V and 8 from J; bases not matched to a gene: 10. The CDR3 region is CASTSGTGVIGYTF. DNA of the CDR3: TGTGCCAGCACCTCGGGGACAGGGGTCATCGGCTACACCTTC.

The CDR3 DNA follows: TGTGCCAGCAGCTTCCGGGGGGGCCAGTCAGATACGCAGTATTTT. Amino acids: CASSFRGGQSDTQYF. The chain uses TRBV9 and TRBJ2-3; 8 bases align to TRBD2. Unmatched junction bases numbered 8, after V lost 4 bases and J lost 4 bases. The CDR3 loop spans 15 amino acids. CDR1 is SGDLS and CDR2 is YYNGEE in the germline V gene.

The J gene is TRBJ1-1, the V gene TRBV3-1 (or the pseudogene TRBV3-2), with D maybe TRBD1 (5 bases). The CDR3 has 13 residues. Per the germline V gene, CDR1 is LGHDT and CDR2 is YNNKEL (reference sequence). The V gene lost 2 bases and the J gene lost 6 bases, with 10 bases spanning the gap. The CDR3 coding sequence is TGTGCCAGCAGCCAACAGGGCGTCGCTGAAGCTTTCTTT. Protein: CASSQQGVAEAFF.

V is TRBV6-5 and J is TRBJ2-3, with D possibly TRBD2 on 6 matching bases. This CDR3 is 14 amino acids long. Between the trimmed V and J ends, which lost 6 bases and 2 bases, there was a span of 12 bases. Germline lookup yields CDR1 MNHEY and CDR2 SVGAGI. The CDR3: CASRPRGTTDTQYF. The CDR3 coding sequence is TGTGCCAGCAGGCCGCGGGGCACCACAGATACGCAGTATTTT.

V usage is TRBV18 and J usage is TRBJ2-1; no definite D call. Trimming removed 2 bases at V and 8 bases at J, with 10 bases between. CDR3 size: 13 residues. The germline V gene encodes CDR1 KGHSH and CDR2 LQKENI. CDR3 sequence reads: CASSPMSRDEQFF. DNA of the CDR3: TGTGCCAGCTCACCAATGAGTCGAGATGAGCAGTTCTTC.

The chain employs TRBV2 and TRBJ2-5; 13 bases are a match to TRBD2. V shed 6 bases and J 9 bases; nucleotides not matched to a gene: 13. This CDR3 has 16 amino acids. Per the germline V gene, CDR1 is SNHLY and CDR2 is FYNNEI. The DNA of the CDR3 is TGTGCCAGCAGAAATCGGGGGACTAGCGGGGTTGGGGCCCAGTACTTC. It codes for CASRNRGTSGVGAQYF. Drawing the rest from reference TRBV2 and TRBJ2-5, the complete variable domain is EPEVTQTPSHQVTQMGQEVILRCVPISNHLYFYWYRQILGQKVEFLVSFYNNEISEKSEIFDDQFSVERPDGSNFTLKIRSTKLEDSAMYFCASRNRGTSGVGAQYFGPGTRLLVL.

The CDR3: CASSVAGETGELFF. CDR3 sequence (DNA): TGTGCCAGCAGCGTAGCTGGGGAGACCGGGGAGCTGTTTTTT. The chain employs TRBV9 and TRBJ2-2; tentatively, D is TRBD2 (5 bases). V was trimmed by 0 bases and J by 5 bases, leaving 8 bases between them. The CDR3 is 14 residues long. Germline values: CDR1 SGDLS, CDR2 YYNGEE.

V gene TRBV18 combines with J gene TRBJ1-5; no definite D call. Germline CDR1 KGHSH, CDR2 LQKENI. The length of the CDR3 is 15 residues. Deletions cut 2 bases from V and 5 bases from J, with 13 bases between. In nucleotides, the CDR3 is TGTGCCAGCTCACCAGACAAAGCCTTCGATCAGCCCCAGCATTTT. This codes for CASSPDKAFDQPQHF. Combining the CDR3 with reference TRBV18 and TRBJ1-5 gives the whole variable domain NAGVMQNPRHLVRRRGQEARLRCSPMKGHSHVYWYRQLPEEGLKFMVYLQKENIIDESGMPKERFSAEFPKEGPSILRIQQVVRGDSAAYFCASSPDKAFDQPQHFGDGTRLSIL.

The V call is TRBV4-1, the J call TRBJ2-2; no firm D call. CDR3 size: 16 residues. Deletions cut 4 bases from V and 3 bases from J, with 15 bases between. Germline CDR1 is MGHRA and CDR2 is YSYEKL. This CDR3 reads CASSPAPAMDTGELFF. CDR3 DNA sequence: TGCGCCAGCAGCCCAGCTCCAGCGATGGACACCGGGGAGCTGTTTTTT.

The CDR3 sequence: CASSPWDRIYEQYF. CDR3 coding DNA: TGTGCCAGCTCACCATGGGACAGGATTTACGAGCAGTACTTC. This sequence joins TRBV18 and TRBJ2-7; 8 bases line up with TRBD1. Trimming removed 2 bases from V and 4 bases from J; junction bases left unmatched: 4. Germline CDR1 KGHSH, CDR2 LQKENI. The CDR3 length is 14 residues. Combining the CDR3 with reference TRBV18 and TRBJ2-7 gives the whole variable domain NAGVMQNPRHLVRRRGQEARLRCSPMKGHSHVYWYRQLPEEGLKFMVYLQKENIIDESGMPKERFSAEFPKEGPSILRIQQVVRGDSAAYFCASSPWDRIYEQYFGPGTRLTVT.

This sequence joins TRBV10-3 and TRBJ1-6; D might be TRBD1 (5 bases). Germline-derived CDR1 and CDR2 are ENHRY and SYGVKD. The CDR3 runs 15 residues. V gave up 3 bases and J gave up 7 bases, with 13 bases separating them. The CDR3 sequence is CAISETTVGNSPLHF. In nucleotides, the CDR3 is TGTGCCATCAGTGAAACGACAGTGGGGAATTCACCCCTCCACTTT.

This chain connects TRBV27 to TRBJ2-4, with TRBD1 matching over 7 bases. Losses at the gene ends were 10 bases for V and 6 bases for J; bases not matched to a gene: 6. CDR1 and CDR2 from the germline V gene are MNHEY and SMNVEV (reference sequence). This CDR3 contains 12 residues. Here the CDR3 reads CATGRDRNIQYF. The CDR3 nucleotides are TGTGCCACAGGACGGGACAGAAACATTCAGTACTTC.

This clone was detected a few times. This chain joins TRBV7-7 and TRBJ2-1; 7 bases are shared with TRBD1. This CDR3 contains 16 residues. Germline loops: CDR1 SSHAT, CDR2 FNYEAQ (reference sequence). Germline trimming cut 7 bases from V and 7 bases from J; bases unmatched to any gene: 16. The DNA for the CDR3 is TGTGCCAGCACCCCATACCCTCGGACAGGAAATAATGAGCAGTTCTTC. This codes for CASTPYPRTGNNEQFF.

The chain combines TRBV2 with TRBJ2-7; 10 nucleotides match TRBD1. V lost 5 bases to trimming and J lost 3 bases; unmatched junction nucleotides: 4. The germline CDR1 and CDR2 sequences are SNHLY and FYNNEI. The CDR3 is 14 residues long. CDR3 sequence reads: CASSSGQGFYEQYF. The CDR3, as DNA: TGTGCCAGCAGTTCGGGACAGGGGTTCTACGAGCAGTACTTC.

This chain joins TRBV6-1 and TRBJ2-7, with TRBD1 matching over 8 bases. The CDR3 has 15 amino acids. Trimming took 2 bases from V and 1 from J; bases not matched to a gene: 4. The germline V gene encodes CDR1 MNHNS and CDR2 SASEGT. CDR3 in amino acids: CASSEQDRVSYEQYF. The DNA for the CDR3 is TGTGCCAGCAGTGAACAGGACAGGGTATCCTACGAGCAGTACTTC.

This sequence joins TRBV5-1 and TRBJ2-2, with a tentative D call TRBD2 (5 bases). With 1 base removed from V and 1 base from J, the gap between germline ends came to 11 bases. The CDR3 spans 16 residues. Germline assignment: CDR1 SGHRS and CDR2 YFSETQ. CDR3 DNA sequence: TGCGCCAGCAGCTTGTTGAGGGCCCAGAACACCGGGGAGCTGTTTTTT. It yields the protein CASSLLRAQNTGELFF.

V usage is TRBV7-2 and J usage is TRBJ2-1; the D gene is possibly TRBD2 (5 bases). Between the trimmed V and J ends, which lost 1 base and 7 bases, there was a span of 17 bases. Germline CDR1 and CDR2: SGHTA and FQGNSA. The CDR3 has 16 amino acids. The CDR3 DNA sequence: TGTGCCAGCAGCTTAGAGTGGCTAGCTAGGGAAAATGAGCAGTTCTTC. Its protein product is CASSLEWLARENEQFF.

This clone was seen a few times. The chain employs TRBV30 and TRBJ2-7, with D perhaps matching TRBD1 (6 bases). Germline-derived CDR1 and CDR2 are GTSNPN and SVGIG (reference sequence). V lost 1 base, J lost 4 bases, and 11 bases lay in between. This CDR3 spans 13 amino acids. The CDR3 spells CAWSAGRGYEQYF. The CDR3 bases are TGTGCCTGGAGTGCTGGCAGGGGTTACGAGCAGTACTTC.

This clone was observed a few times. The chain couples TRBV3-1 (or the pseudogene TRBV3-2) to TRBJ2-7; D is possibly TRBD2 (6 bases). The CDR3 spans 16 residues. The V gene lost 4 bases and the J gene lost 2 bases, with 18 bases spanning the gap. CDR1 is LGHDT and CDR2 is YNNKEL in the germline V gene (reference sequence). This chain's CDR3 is CASSPSGDDRAYEQYF. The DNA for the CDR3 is TGTGCCAGCAGCCCCTCGGGGGACGATAGAGCCTACGAGCAGTACTTC.

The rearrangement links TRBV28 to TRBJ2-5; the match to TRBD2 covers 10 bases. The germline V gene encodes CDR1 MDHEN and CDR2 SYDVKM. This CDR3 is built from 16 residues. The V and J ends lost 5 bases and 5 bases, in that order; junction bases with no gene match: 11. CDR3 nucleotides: TGTGCCAGCAGTGGACACGGTAGCGGGGGGCTCGAGACCCAGTACTTC. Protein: CASSGHGSGGLETQYF.

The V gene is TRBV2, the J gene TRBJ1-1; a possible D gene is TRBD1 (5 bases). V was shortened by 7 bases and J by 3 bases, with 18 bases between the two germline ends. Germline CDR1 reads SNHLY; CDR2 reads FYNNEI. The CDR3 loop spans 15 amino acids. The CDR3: CASTQGHGADTEAFF. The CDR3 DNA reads TGTGCCAGCACCCAGGGTCATGGGGCGGACACTGAAGCTTTCTTT.